This note documents a single TCR beta chain sequence. The J segment lost 3 bases and the V segment lost 5 bases, leaving 6 bases of the junction unmatched. CDR1 SEHNR and CDR2 FQNEAQ come from the germline V gene (reference sequence). The CDR3 spans 14 residues. These data originate in a study of blood T cell repertoires in COVID-19. Study details: COVID-19 samples collected from the United States, Italy and Spain covered acute and convalescent phases. PBMCs, B-cell-depleted T cells, or T cells provided the cDNA or gDNA that made up the material.

As handled by the study authors: Researchers report that nucleated cell counts were estimated from reference gene primer amplification. The table came from immunoSEQ multiplex PCR; TCRdb's copy has only in-frame clones and leaves some out. V, J and clone size were drawn from that table, and D and trimming were deduced from the DNA. The top ten hold about 4.9% of the sample, which has roughly 70,000 clones, 89% seen once. Sequenced: peripheral blood. The chain joins TRBV7-9 to TRBJ1-1, with 7 bases fitting TRBD1. The receptor's source is a woman aged 45-59 years with active COVID-19. CDR3 sequence (DNA): TGTGCCAGCAGCCCGCGCCAGGGGGACACTGAAGCTTTCTTT. It specifies CASSPRQGDTEAFF.